This TCR beta chain emerged from a study of cytomegalovirus exposure and HLA in healthy donors. The germline V gene has CDR1 SGHDN and CDR2 FVKESK. V was pared by 6 bases and J by 1 base, with 9 bases between. The CDR3 is made up of 13 amino acids. A word on this clone: As yet, its antigen is unknown.

Regarding the study as a whole: When the data were analyzed later, several of the most significant clusters appeared to be linked to common viral pathogens. Presence/absence analyses rested on an assumption that sequencing depth was roughly uniform across donors.

This PCR relied on a set of 60 Vbeta primers and 13 Jbeta primers. Here immunoSEQ multiplex PCR was the method, and the copy in TCRdb shows in-frame clones only, minus some. In the table there are roughly 140,000 clones, approximately 79% of which are singletons. The rearrangement uses TRBV14 and TRBJ1-1; D might be TRBD1 (6 bases). The clonotype originates from a female donor in good health and CMV-seronegative. The sequenced material came from PBMCs. CDR3 sequence reads: CASSLQGNTEAFF. In DNA form, the CDR3 reads TGTGCCAGCAGTCTACAGGGGAACACTGAAGCTTTCTTT.